This T cell receptor (beta chain) was captured in a study of T cell responses to AZD1222 COVID-19 vaccine (dated by TCRdb to about 2021). For context, the study as a whole: AZD1222 recipients with second doses at about 4 weeks or about 12 weeks were pooled, because spike-specific TCR depth and breadth did not differ between schedules. TCR sequencing covered 233 trial participants: 200 to 220 given two doses of AZD1222 and 26 given two doses of MenACWY control vaccine. Trial participants were enrolled by age into subgroups of 18-55, 56-69 and 70-plus years, and around 150, 29 and 61 TCR-sequenced participants, respectively, were included in these subgroups.

The CDR3 regions of human TCRbeta chains were analyzed by immunosequencing. The authors' pipeline ran thus. TCRs in the repertoires were matched against a reference library of SARS-CoV-2-specific TCRs that had been generated with the MIRA antigen-specificity platform. Breadth was defined as the fraction of unique TCRs that were SARS-CoV-2-associated. Depth was defined as the fraction of total T cells that were SARS-CoV-2-associated. Using the MIRA data, each spike-specific TCR was mapped to the spike region that the TCR reacts to and placed in a CD4 or CD8 class. Log10-transformed breadth and depth values were compared by one-way ANOVA with Sidak's multiple comparisons tests. TCRdb stores this immuneACCESS table with in-frame sequences only. Part of the clones is absent; in the studies checked, under half of the shortfall reflects unresolved V genes, and no reason is known for the rest. V and J calls plus clone size are reproduced from that table; the DNA served to infer D and trimming. In this sample the table shows roughly 120,000 clones, around 90% of which occur a single time. Together, the top ten hold roughly 1.1% of the sample.

What this sample's time point label stands for: baseline before first vaccination. The vaccinee samples were drawn from two UK trials, COV001 and COV002, one of which was a single-blind randomized controlled phase 2/3 trial testing AZD1222 (ChAdOx1 nCoV-19) in healthy adults. Trial participant PBMC samples were collected at day 0 and day 28 after the second dose for TCRbeta chain sequencing. Study-wide findings and limitations: Participants were mostly white British, with more females than males. The authors suggested clonal diversity may have been underestimated. Conclusions about previously exposed vaccinees are limited, since just 5 to 7 AZD1222 recipients were seropositive for SARS-CoV-2 at baseline. The vaccine-associated CD4 TCRs covered the entire spike protein, and the dominant responses fell in regions 160-218 and 743-854. The 56-69-year group was small, and its depth increase did not reach significance, likely because of low power. After two AZD1222 doses, spike-specific TCR breadth and depth were significantly higher than at day 0 and than in MenACWY recipients. Reportedly, close to half of the unique spike-specific TCRs recognized epitopes lying outside the regions that are mutated in the B.1.351 and B.1.1.7 variants. Because no day 14 peak-response samples were available, the repertoires could be characterized only after the peak T cell response.

V loses 6 bases, J loses 5 bases, and the germline ends lie 11 bases apart. CDR3 length: 13 amino acids, cysteine to phenylalanine. Left in the record is the CDR3 DNA by itself, 39 bases read in frame from the first base. As regards this clone: This clone's antigen is unknown. Per-nucleotide qualities are absent, and no much larger clonotype sits a single base away.

The TCR originated in an adult in good health. Here the sequenced sample was peripheral blood, taken on day 0 of AZD1222 vaccination. The rearranged chain carries TRBV12-3 or TRBV12-4 and TRBJ1-5; the D gene identity is not certain. The sequenced DNA is TGTGCCAGCAGCAAAGAGAGGGATCAGCCCCAGCATTTT. Translated, this gives CASSKERDQPQHF.